The 13 T cell receptor beta chains presented below share a single source sample, sequenced in a study of T cell repertoires in cytomegalovirus infection. TCRdb analysed the reads with MiXCR anew, one entry per CDR3 protein. The sample gives hundreds of thousands of distinct CDR3 sequences, 24% of which show up once; less than 9.5% is in the top ten. What was sequenced was CD8+ T cells from PBMCs. The receptor set was obtained from a human donor in good health (CMV status not recorded). Some clones in this sample may be carry-over from other donors' samples.

This rearrangement joins TRBV28 to TRBJ1-6; D ambiguous. The CDR3 contains 15 residues. From germline, CDR1 is MDHEN and CDR2 SYDVKM. Trimming took 5 bases from V and 6 from J, leaving 14 bases between them. The CDR3: CASSLQATSNSPLHF. DNA for the CDR3: TGTGCCAGCAGTCTCCAGGCCACTAGTAATTCACCCCTCCACTTT.

There are a few counts of this clonotype. V usage is TRBV6-1 and J usage is TRBJ2-7; TRBD1 matches 8 bases. The CDR3 runs to 14 residues. Germline V gene sequence: CDR1 MNHNS, CDR2 SASEGT. Trimming took 7 bases from V and 3 from J; bases not matched to a gene: 8. This CDR3 reads CASKPGGAGYEQYF. The DNA of the CDR3 is TGTGCCAGCAAACCAGGGGGCGCAGGCTACGAGCAGTACTTC.

The V call is TRBV7-9, the J call TRBJ1-2; D ambiguous. Trimming took 4 bases from V and 2 from J, leaving 11 bases between them. Germline assignment: CDR1 SEHNR and CDR2 FQNEAQ (reference sequence). There are 14 residues in the CDR3. CDR3 bases: TGTGCCAGCAGCTCCTCCTACGGGAACTATGGCTACACCTTC. This translates into CASSSSYGNYGYTF.

The rearrangement uses TRBV7-9 and TRBJ1-2; possible D gene TRBD1, 6 bases. V dropped 2 bases and J dropped 3 bases, with 10 bases sitting between them. The CDR3 runs to 14 residues. Germline CDR1 reads SEHNR; CDR2 reads FQNEAQ (reference sequence). The CDR3 sequence: CASSLPGVDYGYTF. The DNA of the CDR3 is TGTGCCAGCAGCTTACCAGGGGTAGACTATGGCTACACCTTC. Combining the CDR3 with reference TRBV7-9 and TRBJ1-2 gives the whole variable domain DTGVSQNPRHKITKRGQNVTFRCDPISEHNRLYWYRQTLGQGPEFLTYFQNEAQLEKSRLLSDRFSAERPKGSFSTLEIQRTEQGDSAMYLCASSLPGVDYGYTFGSGTRLTVV.

Ten or more counts support this clonotype. The chain combines TRBV6-1 with TRBJ1-6, with D tentatively TRBD1 (5 bases). Trimming cost V 7 bases and J 0 bases, with 13 bases left between them. Germline values: CDR1 MNHNS, CDR2 SASEGT. The CDR3 extends over 16 amino acids. The CDR3 region is CASTPEGSSYNSPLHF. The CDR3 region has the DNA TGTGCCAGCACCCCTGAGGGGAGCTCCTATAATTCACCCCTCCACTTT.

The sample holds many counts of this clonotype. The chain has TRBV7-2 and TRBJ2-1, with D possibly being TRBD2 (6 bases). Germline assignment: CDR1 SGHTA and CDR2 FQGNSA. The CDR3 extends over 15 amino acids. The germline V and J ends were trimmed by 6 bases and 1 base, with 13 bases remaining between them. The CDR3 reads CASRSAGGSYNEQFF. The CDR3 coding sequence is TGTGCCAGCAGAAGTGCCGGGGGTTCCTACAATGAGCAGTTCTTC.

The V call is TRBV6-6, the J call TRBJ2-7; 7 bases match TRBD2. Trimming removed 0 bases from V and 1 base from J; junction bases left unmatched: 6. CDR1 and CDR2 from the germline V gene are MNHNY and SVGAGI (reference sequence). The CDR3 has 16 residues. This chain's CDR3 is CASSYSKREGSYEQYV. Written as DNA, the CDR3 is TGTGCCAGCAGTTACTCGAAGAGGGAGGGGTCCTACGAGCAGTACGTC.

There are many counts of this clonotype. The chain uses TRBV10-3 and TRBJ2-7, with 7 bases fitting TRBD1. V gave up 6 bases and J gave up 3 bases; unmatched junction bases: 11. The CDR3 length is 15 residues. Germline loops: CDR1 ENHRY, CDR2 SYGVKD. CDR3 in amino acids: CAIRRDSDSHYEQYV. CDR3 coding DNA: TGTGCCATCAGGAGGGACAGCGATTCCCACTACGAGCAGTACGTC.

A few counts support this clonotype. The chain is built from TRBV15 and TRBJ2-7; possible D gene TRBD2, 6 bases. CDR1 LNHNV and CDR2 YYDKDF come from the germline V gene (reference sequence). The CDR3 has 15 residues. V lost 4 bases and J lost 0, with 13 bases in between. CDR3 in amino acids: CATSKGTLGSYEQYV. CDR3 nucleotides: TGTGCCACCAGCAAAGGGACTCTGGGCTCCTACGAGCAGTACGTC.

There are a few counts of this clonotype. V and J are TRBV7-9 and TRBJ2-1; D tentatively fits TRBD1 or TRBD2 (5 bases each). Trimming cost V 5 bases and J 11 bases, with 16 bases left between them. Germline assignment: CDR1 SEHNR and CDR2 FQNEAQ (reference sequence). CDR3 length: 13 amino acids. The CDR3 reads CASSGYGGGQQFF. In DNA, the CDR3 is TGTGCCAGCAGCGGATATGGGGGTGGACAGCAGTTCTTC. The entire variable domain, with the rest obtained from reference TRBV7-9 and TRBJ2-1, is as follows: DTGVSQNPRHKITKRGQNVTFRCDPISEHNRLYWYRQTLGQGPEFLTYFQNEAQLEKSRLLSDRFSAERPKGSFSTLEIQRTEQGDSAMYLCASSGYGGGQQFFGPGTRLTVL.

The V and J genes are TRBV12-3 or TRBV12-4 and TRBJ1-1; no definite D call. The CDR3 consists of 13 residues. Trimming pared 9 bases from V and 10 bases from J, leaving 21 bases between. CDR3 in amino acids: CASKDEGLRGAFF. The CDR3 DNA follows: TGTGCCAGTAAGGACGAAGGCCTTCGGGGAGCTTTCTTT.

The chain is built from TRBV11-2 and TRBJ2-5; 9 nucleotides align to TRBD1. The V gene end was trimmed by 3 bases and the J gene end by 5 bases; junction bases not matched to a gene: 7. The CDR3 totals 15 residues. Germline assignment: CDR1 SGHAT and CDR2 FQNNGV. In DNA, the CDR3 is TGTGCCAGCAGCTTCCGGGACAGGGTAGGCGAGACCCAGTACTTC. It yields the protein CASSFRDRVGETQYF.

In this sample, this clonotype turned up a few times. The rearrangement links TRBV4-1 to TRBJ2-2; D may be TRBD2 (5 bases). The CDR3 contains 16 residues. Trimming removed 0 bases from V and 4 bases from J, with 12 bases in between. Germline-derived CDR1 and CDR2 are MGHRA and YSYEKL. CDR3 sequence reads: CASSQDQRATTGELFF. In DNA form, the CDR3 reads TGCGCCAGCAGCCAAGACCAGAGGGCCACCACCGGGGAGCTGTTTTTT.